What follows is one T cell receptor beta chain and its context. The CDR3 is 15 amino acids. The V end was cut by 1 base, the J end by 2 bases, with 12 bases between. Germline lookup yields CDR1 SGHAT and CDR2 FQNNGV. The assay was immunoSEQ multiplex PCR, and TCRdb's table has in-frame clones only and misses some. Altogether some 2 million clones are present, 95% being singletons, with the ten largest covering 0.1% to 0.15%. This entry comes from a study of shared clonotypes between healthy human individuals. This chain connects TRBV11-2 to TRBJ2-7, with D unclear. This receptor was identified in a man between 18 and 35 years old in good health. The sequenced sample was naive CD4+ T cells sorted from blood. Subset: CD45RA+ positively selected. The CDR3: CASSLGVGLPYEQYF. DNA for the CDR3: TGTGCCAGCAGCTTAGGGGTAGGGTTACCCTACGAGCAGTACTTC. Filled out from reference TRBV11-2 and TRBJ2-7, the complete variable domain reads EAGVAQSPRYKIIEKRQSVAFWCNPISGHATLYWYQQILGQGPKLLIQFQNNGVVDDSQLPKDRFSAERLKGVDSTLKIQPAKLEDSAVYLCASSLGVGLPYEQYFGPGTRLTVT.